This TCR beta chain originates from a study of control samples from healthy donors and cancer patients. Germline lookup yields CDR1 ENHRY and CDR2 SYGVKD. Trimming removed 0 bases at V and 7 bases at J, with 13 bases between. CDR3 length equals 15 residues. This table comes from immunoSEQ multiplex PCR, and its TCRdb copy is limited to in-frame clones, with some not included. The sample yields under 150,000 clones, 85% to 95% seen once. This clonotype was obtained from a man under 40 in good health. This rearrangement joins TRBV10-3 to TRBJ1-5; D perhaps matches TRBD1 (6 bases). The material sequenced was blood. The CDR3 is CAISESKGGRQPQHF. The CDR3 DNA sequence: TGTGCCATCAGTGAGTCGAAGGGGGGACGCCAGCCCCAGCATTTT.